The source of this T cell receptor (beta chain) is a study of T cell repertoires in cytomegalovirus infection. Study background: Both recently identified HLA-C-restricted and well-studied HLA-B-restricted CMV epitopes were used in the study.

TCRdb itself ran the reads through MiXCR, one entry per CDR3 protein. The sample contains some 940,000 distinct CDR3 sequences, roughly 30% of which appear only once. In its sample, this clonotype was seen a few times. Its specificity is unknown. The length of the CDR3 is 14 residues. Per germline, CDR1 MNHEY and CDR2 SVGAGI. Trimming removed 5 bases from V and 9 bases from J, with 17 bases in between. Study results and limitations: Identification of carriers of CMV plus the relevant HLA was performed using cumulative public TCR beta family frequency. It was HLA-C-restricted CMV-specific TCR beta clonotypes that dominated the response ex vivo.

The chain employs TRBV6-5 and TRBJ2-1, with D possibly matching TRBD1 (5 bases). The sequence derives from a human donor in good health (CMV status not recorded). Some clones in this sample may be carry-over from other donors' samples. The specimen comprised cultured CD8+ T cells from PBMCs, sampled from culture after CMV antigen stimulation. In DNA form, the CDR3 reads TGTGCCAGCAGTCGACCAGGGTGGGGCGGTGAGCAGTTCTTC. Translated, it gives CASSRPGWGGEQFF.